These T cell receptor beta chains were read from a single sample in a study of shared clonotypes between healthy human individuals. The protocol was immunoSEQ multiplex PCR, while the TCRdb copy is restricted to in-frame clones and leaves out a portion. This sample has millions of clones; around 95% occur once, and the top ten carry 0.13%. The sequenced material came from naive CD4+ T cells sorted from blood. The receptors stem from a man in his late teens or twenties in good health. Both conserved end residues are part of each CDR3. D genes are given only for firm matches. Not every row has a clone size; where given, it reads once, few, many or a size class.

j_gene	abundance	d_gene	v_gene	CDR3aa	CDR3nt
TRBJ2-6	NA	NA	TRBV5-1	CASRTSGANVLTF	TGCGCCAGCCGTACCTCTGGGGCCAACGTCCTGACTTTC
TRBJ1-4	few	NA	TRBV10-3	CAISEAGTNEKLFF	TGTGCCATCAGTGAGGCAGGAACTAATGAAAAACTGTTTTTT
TRBJ1-4	NA	TRBD1	TRBV5-8	CASSYPGTGYEKLFF	TGTGCCAGCAGCTACCCCGGGACAGGGTACGAAAAACTGTTTTTT
TRBJ2-3	NA	NA	TRBV25-1	CASSDPVGTDTQYF	TGTGCCAGCAGTGACCCCGTCGGCACAGATACGCAGTATTTT
TRBJ1-5	once	NA	TRBV19	CASSIAGSSFYSNQPQHF	TGTGCCAGTAGTATAGCAGGGTCCAGCTTTTATAGCAATCAGCCCCAGCATTTT
TRBJ1-5	NA	NA	TRBV18	CASAPYPAGAMGNQPQHF	TGTGCCAGCGCACCTTACCCCGCGGGGGCGATGGGCAATCAGCCCCAGCATTTT
TRBJ1-4	NA	TRBD1	TRBV7-2	CASSVHPGQINEKLFF	TGTGCCAGCAGCGTGCATCCGGGACAGATTAATGAAAAACTGTTTTTT
TRBJ1-2	NA	NA	TRBV28	CASSLPKTGKYGYTF	TGTGCCAGCAGTTTGCCTAAGACAGGAAAATATGGCTACACCTTC
TRBJ2-7	NA	TRBD1	TRBV27	CASSLSTGAYEQYF	TGTGCCAGCAGTTTATCGACAGGGGCCTACGAGCAGTACTTC
TRBJ1-1	NA	TRBD1	TRBV7-6	CASSRDRNTEAFF	TGTGCCAGCAGTCGGGACAGGAACACTGAAGCTTTCTTT
TRBJ1-4	NA	NA	TRBV28	CASSLSAWAGEKLFF	TGTGCCAGCAGTTTAAGCGCCTGGGCAGGTGAAAAACTGTTTTTT
TRBJ2-7	NA	NA	TRBV28	CASSLWTMGEQYF	TGTGCCAGCAGTTTATGGACTATGGGAGAGCAGTACTTC
TRBJ1-4	NA	TRBD1	TRBV7-9	CASSRGQNEKLFF	TGTGCCAGCAGCCGGGGACAGAATGAAAAACTGTTTTTT
TRBJ1-6	NA	NA	TRBV13	CASRRGAEGDSPLHF	TGTGCCAGCCGCCGGGGGGCTGAGGGCGATTCACCCCTCCACTTT
TRBJ2-5	NA	NA	TRBV5-1	CASSWGPKETQYF	TGCGCCAGCAGTTGGGGTCCCAAAGAGACCCAGTACTTC
TRBJ1-6	NA	NA	TRBV19	CASRQREVGSPLHF	TGTGCCAGCCGTCAAAGGGAGGTGGGATCACCCCTCCACTTT
TRBJ2-5	NA	NA	TRBV18	CASSPNQETQYF	TGTGCCAGCTCCCCCAACCAAGAGACCCAGTACTTC
TRBJ1-6	NA	TRBD1	TRBV5-1	CASSASRDSYNSPLHF	TGCGCCAGCAGCGCCTCCCGGGACAGCTATAATTCACCCCTCCACTTT
TRBJ2-1	once	TRBD2	TRBV15	CATSRDGGRREGLQGEQFF	TGTGCCACCAGCAGAGATGGGGGACGGAGGGAGGGCCTTCAGGGTGAGCAGTTCTTC
TRBJ1-3	NA	NA	TRBV4-1	CASSQDLERTIYF	TGCGCCAGCAGCCAAGATTTAGAGAGGACCATATATTTT
TRBJ2-7	NA	TRBD1	TRBV7-6	CASSFGFGQGADEQYF	TGTGCCAGCAGCTTCGGTTTCGGACAGGGGGCAGACGAGCAGTACTTC
TRBJ2-3	NA	NA	TRBV7-9	CASTWTSTDTQYF	TGTGCCAGCACCTGGACTAGCACAGATACGCAGTATTTT